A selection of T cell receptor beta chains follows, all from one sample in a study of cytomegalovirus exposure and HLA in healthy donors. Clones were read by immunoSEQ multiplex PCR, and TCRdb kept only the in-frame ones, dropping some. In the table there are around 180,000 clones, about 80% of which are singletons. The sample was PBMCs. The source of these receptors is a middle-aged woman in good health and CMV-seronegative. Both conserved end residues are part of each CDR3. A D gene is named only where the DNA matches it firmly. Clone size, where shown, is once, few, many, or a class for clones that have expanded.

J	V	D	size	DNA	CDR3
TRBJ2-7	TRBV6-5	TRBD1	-	TGTGCCAGCCGACAGGGCCCCTACGAGCAGTACTTC	CASRQGPYEQYF
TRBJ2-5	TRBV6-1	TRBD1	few	TGTGCCAGCAGGACCGGGACAGGGCGGACCCAGTACTTC	CASRTGTGRTQYF
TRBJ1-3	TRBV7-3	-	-	TGTGCCAGCAGCTTCCAGGGAGGCACCATATATTTT	CASSFQGGTIYF
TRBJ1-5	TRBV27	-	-	TGTGCCAGCAGTCAGGGTTACAATCAGCCCCAGCATTTT	CASSQGYNQPQHF
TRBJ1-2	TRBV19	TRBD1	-	TGTGCCAGTAGTGGCAGGGGGGAACCCGACTATGGCTACACCTTC	CASSGRGEPDYGYTF
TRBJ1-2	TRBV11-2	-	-	TGTGCCAGCAGCTTAGCCAGGGGTTTTAATGGCTACACCTTC	CASSLARGFNGYTF
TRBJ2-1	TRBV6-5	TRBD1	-	TGTGCCAGCAACAACAGGGGTTCGTCTGAGCAGTTCTTC	CASNNRGSSEQFF
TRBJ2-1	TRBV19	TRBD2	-	TGTGCCAGTAGAACCAACCTTCGACTAGCTGGGAATGAGCAGTTCTTC	CASRTNLRLAGNEQFF
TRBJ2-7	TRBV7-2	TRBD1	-	TGTGCCAGCAGCTTACAACGGACAGGCTACGAGCAGTACTTC	CASSLQRTGYEQYF
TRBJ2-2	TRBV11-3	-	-	TGTGCCAGCAGCTTGGACTCTCCCGGGGAGCTGTTTTTT	CASSLDSPGELFF